The T cell receptor beta chain under discussion was sequenced for a study of T cell responses to AZD1222 COVID-19 vaccine. Broader study findings: Donors were largely white British and mainly female; clonal diversity was possibly underestimated.

About this clone: What it recognizes is unknown.

Germline V lookup: CDR1 SEHNR, CDR2 FQNEAQ (reference sequence). CDR3 length: 15 amino acids. With 5 bases removed from V and 4 bases from J, the gap between germline ends came to 16 bases. Using immunoSEQ multiplex PCR, the repertoire was profiled, and TCRdb retains in-frame clones only, with some absent. The table records 200,000 to 250,000 clones, about 94% of them present only once. The chain carries TRBV7-9 and TRBJ2-3; D is unclear. The source is an adult who received the MenACWY meningococcal vaccine as a control. Specimen: peripheral blood, collected 28 days after the second dose of the MenACWY control vaccine. CDR3 in DNA: TGTGCCAGCAGCCTTGGGTCTCTAAAGGCAGATACGCAGTATTTT. This gives the protein CASSLGSLKADTQYF.